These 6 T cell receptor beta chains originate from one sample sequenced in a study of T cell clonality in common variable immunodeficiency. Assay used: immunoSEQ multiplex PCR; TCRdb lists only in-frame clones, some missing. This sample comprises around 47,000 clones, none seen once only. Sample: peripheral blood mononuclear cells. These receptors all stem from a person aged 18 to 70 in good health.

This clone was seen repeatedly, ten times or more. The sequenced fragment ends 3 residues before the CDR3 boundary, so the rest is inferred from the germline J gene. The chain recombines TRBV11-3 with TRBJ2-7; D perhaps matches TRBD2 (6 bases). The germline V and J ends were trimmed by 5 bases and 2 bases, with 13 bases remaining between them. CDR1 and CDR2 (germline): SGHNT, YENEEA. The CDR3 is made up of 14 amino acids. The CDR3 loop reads CASSPQTGAYEQYF. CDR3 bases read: TGTGCCAGCAGCCCTCAGACGGGGGCCTACGAG. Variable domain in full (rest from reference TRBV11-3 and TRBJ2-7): EAGVVQSPRYKIIEKKQPVAFWCNPISGHNTLYWYLQNLGQGPELLIRYENEEAVDDSQLPKDRFSAERLKGVDSTLKIQPAELGDSAVYLCASSPQTGAYEQYFGPGTRLTVT.

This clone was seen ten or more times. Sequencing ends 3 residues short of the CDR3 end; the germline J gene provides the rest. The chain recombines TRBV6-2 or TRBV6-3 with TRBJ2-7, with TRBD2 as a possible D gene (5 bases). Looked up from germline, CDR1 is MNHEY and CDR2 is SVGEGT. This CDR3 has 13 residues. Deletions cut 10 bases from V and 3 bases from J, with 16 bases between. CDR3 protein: CATFGVYDYEQYF. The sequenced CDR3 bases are TGTGCCACTTTCGGGGTTTATGACTACGAG.

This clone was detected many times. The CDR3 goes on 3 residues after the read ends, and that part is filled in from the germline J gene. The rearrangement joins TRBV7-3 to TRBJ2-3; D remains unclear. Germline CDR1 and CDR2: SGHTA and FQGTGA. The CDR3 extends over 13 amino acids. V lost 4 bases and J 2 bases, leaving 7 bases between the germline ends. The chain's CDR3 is CASSSFPTDTQYF. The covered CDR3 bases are TGTGCCAGCAGCTCCTTCCCCACAGATACG.

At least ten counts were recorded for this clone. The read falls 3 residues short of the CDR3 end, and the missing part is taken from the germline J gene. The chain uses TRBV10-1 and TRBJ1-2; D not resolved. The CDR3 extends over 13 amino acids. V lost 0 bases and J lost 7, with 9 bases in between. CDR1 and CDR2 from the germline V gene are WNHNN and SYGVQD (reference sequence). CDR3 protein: CASSESIRGGYTF. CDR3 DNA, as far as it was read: TGCGCCAGCAGTGAGTCTATTCGGGGTGGC.

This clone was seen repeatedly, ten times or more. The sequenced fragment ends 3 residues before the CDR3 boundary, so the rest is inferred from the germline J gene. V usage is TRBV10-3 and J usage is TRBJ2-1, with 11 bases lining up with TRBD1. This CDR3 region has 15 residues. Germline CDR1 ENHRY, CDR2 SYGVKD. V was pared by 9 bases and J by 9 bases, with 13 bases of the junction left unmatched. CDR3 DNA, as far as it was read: TGTGCCATACTCCGGACAGGGGGCGAATTAGGTGAG. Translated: CAILRTGGELGE. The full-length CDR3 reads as CAILRTGGELGEQFF.

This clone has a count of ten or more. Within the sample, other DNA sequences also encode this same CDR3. The part of the CDR3 DNA that was read is TGTGCCAGCTCCCTGGCCAGGAACACTGAA. It codes for CASSLARNTE. The full CDR3 reads CASSLARNTEAFF. The J gene is TRBJ1-1, the V gene TRBV28, with D uncertain. The DNA ends 3 residues before the CDR3 does, and the rest of the CDR3 is filled in from the germline J gene. The CDR3 length is 13 residues. Trimming stripped 8 bases from V and 1 base from J, with 11 bases between. CDR1 is MDHEN and CDR2 is SYDVKM in the germline V gene.